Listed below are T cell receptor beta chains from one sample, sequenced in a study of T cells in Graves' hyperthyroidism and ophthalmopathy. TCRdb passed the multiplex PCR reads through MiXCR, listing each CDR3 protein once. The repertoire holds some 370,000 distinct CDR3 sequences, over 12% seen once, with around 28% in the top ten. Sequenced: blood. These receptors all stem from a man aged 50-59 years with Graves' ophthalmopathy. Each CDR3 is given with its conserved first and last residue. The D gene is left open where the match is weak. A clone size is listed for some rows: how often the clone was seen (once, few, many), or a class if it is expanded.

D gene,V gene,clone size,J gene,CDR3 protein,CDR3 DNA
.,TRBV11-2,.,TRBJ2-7,CASSYGTAGSSYEQYF,TGTGCCAGCAGCTACGGGACAGCGGGAAGCTCCTACGAGCAGTACTTC
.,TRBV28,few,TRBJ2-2,CASTPVRQLNTGELFF,TGTGCCAGCACCCCCGTTCGTCAGCTTAACACCGGGGAGCTGTTTTTT
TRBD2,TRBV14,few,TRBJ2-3,CASSQEGVAGGPNTQYF,TGTGCCAGCAGCCAAGAGGGAGTAGCGGGAGGGCCGAATACGCAGTATTTT
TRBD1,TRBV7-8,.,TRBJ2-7,CASSHPDRGGEQYF,TGTGCCAGCAGTCATCCCGACAGGGGTGGCGAGCAGTACTTC
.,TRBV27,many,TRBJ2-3,CASARGSSTDTQYF,TGTGCCAGCGCTAGGGGTTCGAGCACAGATACGCAGTATTTT
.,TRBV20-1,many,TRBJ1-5,CSARDLMLNQPQHF,TGCAGTGCTAGAGATTTAATGCTCAATCAGCCCCAGCATTTT
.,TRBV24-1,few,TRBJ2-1,CATSVAGVDEQFF,TGTGCCACCAGTGTCGCCGGGGTGGACGAGCAGTTCTTC
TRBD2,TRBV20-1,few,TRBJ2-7,CSAGASGSSYEQYF,TGCAGTGCAGGGGCTAGCGGGAGTAGCTACGAGCAGTACTTC
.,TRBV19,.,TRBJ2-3,CASSWEFVPGNTQYF,TGTGCCAGTAGTTGGGAGTTCGTGCCAGGGAATACGCAGTATTTT
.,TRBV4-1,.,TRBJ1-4,CASSQVPGFTNEKLFF,TGCGCCAGCAGCCAGGTTCCAGGGTTCACTAATGAAAAACTGTTTTTT
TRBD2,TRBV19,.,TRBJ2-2,CASSIPGSGTDTGELFF,TGTGCCAGTAGTATTCCTGGTAGCGGGACGGACACCGGGGAGCTGTTTTTT
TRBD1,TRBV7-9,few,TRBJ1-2,CASSEGTAGGYTF,TGTGCCAGCAGCGAAGGGACAGCTGGAGGCTACACCTTC
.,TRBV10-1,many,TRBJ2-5,CASSESPGETQYF,TGCGCCAGCAGTGAGTCCCCGGGAGAGACCCAGTACTTC
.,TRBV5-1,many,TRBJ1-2,CATSRNPNREGYTF,TGCGCCACCTCACGAAACCCGAACCGGGAGGGCTACACCTTC
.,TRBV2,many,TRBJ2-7,CASSELGIRYEQYF,TGTGCCAGCAGTGAACTGGGGATTCGCTACGAGCAGTACTTC
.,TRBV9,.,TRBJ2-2,CASKARDTGVTGELFF,TGTGCCAGCAAAGCCCGGGACACGGGCGTCACCGGGGAGCTGTTTTTT
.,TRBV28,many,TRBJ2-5,CASSPLRTTLLVGQYF,TGTGCCAGCAGTCCCCTCCGGACAACCCTACTTGTTGGCCAGTACTTC
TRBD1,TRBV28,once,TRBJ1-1,CASTPPYGQVAEAFF,TGTGCCTCCACCCCTCCATACGGACAGGTGGCTGAAGCTTTCTTT
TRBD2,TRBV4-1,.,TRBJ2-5,CASSQELAGLRETQYF,TGCGCCAGCAGCCAAGAGCTAGCGGGCCTCAGGGAGACCCAGTACTTC
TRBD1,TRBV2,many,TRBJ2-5,CASTMDRGETQYF,TGTGCCAGCACCATGGACAGGGGGGAGACCCAGTACTTC
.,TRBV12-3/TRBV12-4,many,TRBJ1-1,CASSLKYGIAFF,TGTGCCAGCAGTTTAAAGTACGGCATAGCTTTCTTT
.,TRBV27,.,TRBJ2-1,CASSFSQGGEQFF,TGTGCCAGCAGTTTCTCACAGGGTGGTGAGCAGTTCTTC
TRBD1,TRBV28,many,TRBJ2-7,CASRTGTGYYEQYF,TGTGCCAGCAGGACCGGGACAGGGTATTACGAGCAGTACTTC
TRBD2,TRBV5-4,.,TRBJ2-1,CASSLGGGSVLFF,TGTGCCAGCAGCTTGGGAGGCGGGAGTGTCCTGTTCTTC
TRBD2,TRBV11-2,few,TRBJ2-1,CASSLENFPSGIEQFF,TGTGCCAGCAGCTTAGAAAATTTTCCTAGCGGGATCGAGCAGTTCTTC
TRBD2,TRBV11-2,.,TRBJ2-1,CASSLVSALLAPAVNEQFF,TGTGCCAGCAGCTTAGTATCTGCCTTACTAGCGCCAGCCGTGAATGAGCAGTTCTTC
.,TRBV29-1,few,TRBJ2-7,CSVGAADYEQYF,TGCAGCGTTGGGGCAGCAGACTACGAGCAGTACTTC
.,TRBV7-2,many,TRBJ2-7,CASSPGILWEQYF,TGTGCCAGCAGCCCCGGTATACTCTGGGAGCAGTACTTC
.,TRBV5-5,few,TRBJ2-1,CASSFSSGFLNEQFF,TGTGCCAGCAGCTTTTCTTCTGGTTTTCTCAATGAGCAGTTCTTC
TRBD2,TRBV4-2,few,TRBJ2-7,CASSQAASGGSYEQYF,TGTGCCAGCAGCCAAGCTGCTAGCGGGGGTTCCTACGAGCAGTACTTC
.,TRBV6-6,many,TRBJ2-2,CASSYSGGGSHTGELFF,TGTGCCAGCAGTTACTCCGGCGGAGGTAGCCATACCGGGGAGCTGTTTTTT
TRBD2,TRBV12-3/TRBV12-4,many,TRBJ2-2,CASRRAGGNTGELFF,TGTGCCAGCAGGAGAGCGGGAGGGAACACCGGGGAGCTGTTTTTT
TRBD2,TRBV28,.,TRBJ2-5,CASRSGTSGRSQQETQYF,TGTGCCAGCAGATCCGGGACTAGCGGGAGATCGCAACAAGAGACCCAGTACTTC
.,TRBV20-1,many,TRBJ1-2,CSAKEGALLYGYTF,TGCAGTGCTAAAGAAGGGGCCCTCCTCTATGGCTACACCTTC
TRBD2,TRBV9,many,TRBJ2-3,CASSVGTSGIVTDTQYF,TGTGCCAGCAGCGTAGGGACTAGCGGGATAGTCACAGATACGCAGTATTTT
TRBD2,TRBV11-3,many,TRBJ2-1,CASSLVAGSQVEQFF,TGTGCCAGCAGCTTAGTAGCGGGAAGCCAGGTTGAGCAGTTCTTC
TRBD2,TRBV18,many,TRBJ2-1,CASSPKTSGRSSYNEQFF,TGTGCCAGCTCACCAAAGACTAGCGGGAGGAGCTCCTACAATGAGCAGTTCTTC
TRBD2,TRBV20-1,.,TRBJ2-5,CSATGTSGRAFGTKETQYF,TGCAGTGCTACCGGGACTAGCGGGAGGGCCTTTGGGACTAAAGAGACCCAGTACTTC
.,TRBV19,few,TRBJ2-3,CASSIDPGGSADTQYF,TGTGCCAGTAGTATAGATCCGGGGGGCAGCGCAGATACGCAGTATTTT
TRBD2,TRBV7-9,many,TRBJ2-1,CASNRLAGNNEQFF,TGTGCCAGCAACCGACTAGCGGGGAACAATGAGCAGTTCTTC
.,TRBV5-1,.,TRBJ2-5,CANSDNQTQYF,TGCGCCAATTCAGACAACCAGACCCAGTACTTC
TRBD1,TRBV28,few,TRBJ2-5,CASSPTSDRGKTQYF,TGTGCCAGCAGCCCTACTTCCGACAGGGGAAAGACCCAGTACTTC
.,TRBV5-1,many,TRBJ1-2,CASSLWFRNYGYTF,TGCGCCAGCAGCTTGTGGTTTCGGAACTATGGCTACACCTTC